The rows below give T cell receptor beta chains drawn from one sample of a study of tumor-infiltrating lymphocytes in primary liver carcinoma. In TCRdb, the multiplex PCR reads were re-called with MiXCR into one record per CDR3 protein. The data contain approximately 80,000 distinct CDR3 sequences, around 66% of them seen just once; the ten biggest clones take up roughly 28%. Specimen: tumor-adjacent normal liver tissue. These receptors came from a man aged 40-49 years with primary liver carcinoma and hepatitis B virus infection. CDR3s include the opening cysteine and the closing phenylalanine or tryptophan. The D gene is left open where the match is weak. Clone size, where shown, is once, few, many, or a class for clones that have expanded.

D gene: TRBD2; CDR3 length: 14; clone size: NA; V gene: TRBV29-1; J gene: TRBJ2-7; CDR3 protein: CSVDSGRATYYQYF; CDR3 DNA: TGTAGCGTCGATAGCGGGAGAGCCACCTACTATCAGTACTTC
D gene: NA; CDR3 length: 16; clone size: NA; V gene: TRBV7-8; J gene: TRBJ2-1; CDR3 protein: CASSRRTNGSSNEQFF; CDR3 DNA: TGTGCCAGCAGCAGAAGGACCAATGGGAGTTCGAATGAGCAGTTCTTC
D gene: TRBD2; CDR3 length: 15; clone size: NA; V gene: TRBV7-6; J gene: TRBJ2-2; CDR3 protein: CASSSGLDITGELFF; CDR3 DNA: TGTGCCAGCAGCTCCGGACTAGATATTACCGGGGAGCTGTTTTTT
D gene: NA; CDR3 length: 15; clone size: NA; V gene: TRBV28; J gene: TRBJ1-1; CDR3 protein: CASSLATTGNTEAFF; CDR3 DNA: TGTGCTAGCAGTTTAGCAACAACAGGGAACACTGAAGCTTTCTTT
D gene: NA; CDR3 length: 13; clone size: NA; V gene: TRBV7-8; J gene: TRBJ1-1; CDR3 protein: CASRRRCSSEAFF; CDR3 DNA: TGTGCCAGCAGGAGAAGGTGTAGCTCTGAAGCTTTCTTT
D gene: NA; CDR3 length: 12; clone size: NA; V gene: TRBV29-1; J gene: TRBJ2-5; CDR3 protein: CGAATLQETQYF; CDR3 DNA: TGCGGCGCTGCGACTTTGCAAGAGACCCAGTACTTC
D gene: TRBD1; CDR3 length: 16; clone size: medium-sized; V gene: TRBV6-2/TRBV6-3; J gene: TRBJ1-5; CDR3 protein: CASSYPWTGGNQPQHF; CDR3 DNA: TGTGCCAGCAGTTATCCCTGGACAGGTGGCAATCAGCCCCAGCATTTT
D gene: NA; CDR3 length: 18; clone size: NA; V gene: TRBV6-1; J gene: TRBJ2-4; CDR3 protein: CASSGETGFQRTKNIQYF; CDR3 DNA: TGTGCCAGCAGTGGGGAGACAGGCTTTCAGAGGACCAAAAACATTCAGTACTTC
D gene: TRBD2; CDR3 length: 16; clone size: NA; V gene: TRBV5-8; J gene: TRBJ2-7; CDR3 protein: CASSLSLAGTGSEQYF; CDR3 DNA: TGTGCCAGCAGCTTGTCACTAGCGGGAACCGGGAGCGAGCAGTACTTC
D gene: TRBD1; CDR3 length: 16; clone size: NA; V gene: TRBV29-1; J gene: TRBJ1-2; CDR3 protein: CGVEISQGDRDYGYTF; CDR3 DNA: TGCGGCGTTGAAATAAGTCAGGGGGACAGGGACTATGGCTACACCTTC
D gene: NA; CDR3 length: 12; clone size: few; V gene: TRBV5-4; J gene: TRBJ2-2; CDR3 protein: CASSPWTGELFF; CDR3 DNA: TGTGCCAGCAGCCCATGGACGGGGGAGCTGTTTTTT
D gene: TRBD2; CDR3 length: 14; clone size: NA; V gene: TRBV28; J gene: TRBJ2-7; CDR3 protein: CASNPLAGDYDQYF; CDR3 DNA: TGTGCCAGCAATCCACTAGCGGGGGACTACGACCAGTACTTC
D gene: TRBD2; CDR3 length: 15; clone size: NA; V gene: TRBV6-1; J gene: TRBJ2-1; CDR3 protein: CPSTLGGGTYNEQFF; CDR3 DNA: TGTCCCAGCACCCTTGGCGGGGGAACCTACAATGAGCAGTTCTTC
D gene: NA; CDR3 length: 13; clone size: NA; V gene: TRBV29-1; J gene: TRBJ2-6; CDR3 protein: CSVAGSGANVPTF; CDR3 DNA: TGCAGCGTTGCAGGGTCTGGGGCCAACGTCCCGACTTTC
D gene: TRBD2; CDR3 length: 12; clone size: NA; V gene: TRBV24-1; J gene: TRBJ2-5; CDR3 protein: CATPSGQETQYF; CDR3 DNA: TGTGCCACCCCTAGCGGCCAAGAGACCCAGTACTTC
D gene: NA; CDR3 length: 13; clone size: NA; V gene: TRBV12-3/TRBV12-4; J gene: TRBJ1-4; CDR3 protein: CASSLAGTENLFF; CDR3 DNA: TGTGCCAGCAGTTTAGCGGGGACTGAAAATCTGTTTTTT
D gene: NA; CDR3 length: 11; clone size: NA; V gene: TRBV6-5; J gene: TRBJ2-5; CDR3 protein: CASSIGVTQYF; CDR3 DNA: TGTGCCAGCAGCATTGGTGTGACCCAGTACTTC
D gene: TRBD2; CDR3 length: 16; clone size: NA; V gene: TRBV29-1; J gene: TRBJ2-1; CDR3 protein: CSVEPSGTSGRNEQSF; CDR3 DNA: TGCAGCGTTGAACCGTCCGGGACTAGCGGGAGGAATGAGCAGTCCTTC
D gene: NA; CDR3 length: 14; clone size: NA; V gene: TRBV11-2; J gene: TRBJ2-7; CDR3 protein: CTSNLDRQAYEQYF; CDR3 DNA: TGTACCAGCAACCTAGATCGACAAGCATACGAGCAGTACTTC
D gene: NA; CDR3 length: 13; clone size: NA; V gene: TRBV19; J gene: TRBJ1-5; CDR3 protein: CAGKRGYRQPQHF; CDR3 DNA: TGTGCCGGTAAAAGGGGGTACCGACAGCCCCAGCATTTT
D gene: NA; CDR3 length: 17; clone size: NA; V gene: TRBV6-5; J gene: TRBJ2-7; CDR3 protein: CASSYQEPGGDSYEQYF; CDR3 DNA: TGTGCCAGCAGTTACCAGGAGCCAGGAGGGGATTCCTACGAGCAGTACTTC
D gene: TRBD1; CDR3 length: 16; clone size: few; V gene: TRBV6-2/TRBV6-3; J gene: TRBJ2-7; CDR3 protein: CASSYSTQGNRYEQYF; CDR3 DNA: TGTGCCAGCAGTTACTCGACACAGGGGAATCGTTACGAGCAGTACTTC
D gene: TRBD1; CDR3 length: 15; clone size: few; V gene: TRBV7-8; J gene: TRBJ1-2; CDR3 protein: CASSPRTGGNYGYTF; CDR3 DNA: TGTGCCAGCAGCCCCCGGACAGGGGGTAACTATGGCTACACCTTC
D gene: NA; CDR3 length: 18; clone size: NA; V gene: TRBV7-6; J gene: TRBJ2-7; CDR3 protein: CASGTRGGTKSSSYEQYF; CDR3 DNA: TGTGCCAGCGGCACCAGGGGGGGGACCAAATCAAGCTCCTACGAGCAGTACTTC
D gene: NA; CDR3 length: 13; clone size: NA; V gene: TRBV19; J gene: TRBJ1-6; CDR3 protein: CASKPRNSSPLHF; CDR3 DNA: TGTGCCAGTAAACCCCGGAATAGTTCACCCCTCCACTTT
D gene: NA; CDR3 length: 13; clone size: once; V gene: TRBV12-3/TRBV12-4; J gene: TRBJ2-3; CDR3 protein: CTSSKQGGQPQYF; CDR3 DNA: TGTACCAGCAGTAAACAGGGAGGGCAGCCCCAGTATTTT
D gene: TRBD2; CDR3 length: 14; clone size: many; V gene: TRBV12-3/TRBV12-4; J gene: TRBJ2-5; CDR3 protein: CASIPREDLLTQYF; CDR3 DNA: TGTGCCAGCATCCCCCGGGAGGATCTGTTGACCCAGTACTTC
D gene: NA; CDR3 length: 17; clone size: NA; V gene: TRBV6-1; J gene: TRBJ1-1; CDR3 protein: CASCQGEQAATNTEAFF; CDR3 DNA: TGTGCCAGCTGTCAGGGTGAGCAGGCAGCTACGAACACTGAAGCTTTCTTT
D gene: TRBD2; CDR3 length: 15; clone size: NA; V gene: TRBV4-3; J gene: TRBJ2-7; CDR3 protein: CASNHELAGGHEQYF; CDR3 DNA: TGCGCCAGCAACCATGAGCTAGCGGGAGGACACGAGCAGTACTTC
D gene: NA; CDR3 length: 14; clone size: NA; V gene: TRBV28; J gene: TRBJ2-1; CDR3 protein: CASSKGGPYNEQFF; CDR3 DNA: TGTGCCAGCAGTAAGGGGGGGCCCTACAATGAGCAGTTCTTC
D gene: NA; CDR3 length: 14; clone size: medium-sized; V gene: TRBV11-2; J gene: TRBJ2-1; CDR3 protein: CASSSTSSYNEQFF; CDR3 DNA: TGTGCCAGCAGCTCAACTAGCTCCTACAATGAGCAGTTCTTC
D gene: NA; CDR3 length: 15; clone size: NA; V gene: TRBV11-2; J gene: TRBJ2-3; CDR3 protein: CASRFYGGSTDTQYF; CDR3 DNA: TGTGCCAGCAGGTTCTACGGGGGTAGCACAGACACACAGTATTTT
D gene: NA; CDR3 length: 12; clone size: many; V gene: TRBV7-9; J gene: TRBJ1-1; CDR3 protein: CASTQGNTEAFF; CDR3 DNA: TGTGCCAGCACCCAGGGGAACACTGAAGCTTTCTTT
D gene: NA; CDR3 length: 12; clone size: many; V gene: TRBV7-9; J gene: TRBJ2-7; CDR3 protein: CASSLAPYEQYF; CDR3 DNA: TGTGCCAGCAGCTTAGCGCCTTACGAGCAGTACTTC
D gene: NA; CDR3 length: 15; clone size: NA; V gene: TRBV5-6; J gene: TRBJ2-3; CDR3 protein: CASARASRSTDMHYF; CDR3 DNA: TGTGCCAGCGCCCGGGCTAGCAGAAGCACAGATATGCACTATTTT
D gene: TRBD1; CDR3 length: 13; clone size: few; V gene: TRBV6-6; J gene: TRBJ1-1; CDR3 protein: CACSTGGTAEAFF; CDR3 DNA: TGTGCCTGCAGCACAGGGGGGACTGCTGAAGCTTTCTTT
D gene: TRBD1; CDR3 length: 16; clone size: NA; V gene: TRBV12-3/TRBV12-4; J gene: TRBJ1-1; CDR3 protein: CASILADRGLNTEALF; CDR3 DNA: TGTGCCAGCATCCTGGCCGACAGGGGATTGAACACTGAAGCTCTCTTT
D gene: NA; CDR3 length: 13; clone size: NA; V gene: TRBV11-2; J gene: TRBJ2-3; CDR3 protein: CTVTCGNTNTQYF; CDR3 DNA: TGTACCGTAACTTGCGGGAACACAAATACGCAGTATTTT
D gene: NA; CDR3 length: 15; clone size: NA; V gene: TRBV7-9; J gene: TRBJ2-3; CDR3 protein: CASSLVGGSTDTQYF; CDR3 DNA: TGTGCCAGCAGCTTAGTAGGGGGAAGCACAGATACGCAGTATTTT
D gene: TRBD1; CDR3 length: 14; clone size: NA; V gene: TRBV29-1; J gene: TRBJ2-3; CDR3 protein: CNVYGTGASDTQYF; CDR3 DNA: TGCAACGTTTACGGGACAGGGGCGTCAGATACGCAGTATTTT
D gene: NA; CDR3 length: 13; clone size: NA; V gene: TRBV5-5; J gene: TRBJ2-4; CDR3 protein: CASSRDLGDIQYF; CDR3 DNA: TGTGCCAGCAGCAGGGATCTAGGGGACATTCAGTACTTC
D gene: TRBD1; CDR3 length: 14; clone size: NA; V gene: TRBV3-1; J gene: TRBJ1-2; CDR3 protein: CASSPGTGAFGYTF; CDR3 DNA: TGTGCCAGCAGCCCCGGGACAGGGGCGTTCGGCTACACCTTC
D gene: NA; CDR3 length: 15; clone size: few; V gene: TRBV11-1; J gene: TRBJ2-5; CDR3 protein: CASSLRRTAQETQYF; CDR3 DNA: TGTGCCAGCAGCTTAAGAAGGACAGCCCAAGAGACCCAGTACTTC
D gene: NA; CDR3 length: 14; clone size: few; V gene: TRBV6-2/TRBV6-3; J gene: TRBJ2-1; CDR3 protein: CASSHRDSYNEQFF; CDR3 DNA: TGTGCCAGCAGTCACCGGGACTCCTACAATGAGCAGTTCTTC
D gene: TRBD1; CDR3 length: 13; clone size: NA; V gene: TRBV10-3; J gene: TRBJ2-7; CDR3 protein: CAITADRGYEQCF; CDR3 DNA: TGTGCCATCACTGCGGACAGGGGATATGAGCAGTGCTTC
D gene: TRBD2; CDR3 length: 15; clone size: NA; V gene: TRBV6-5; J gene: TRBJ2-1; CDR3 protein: CASSYTGTSGNEQFF; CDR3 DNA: TGTGCAAGCAGTTACACCGGGACTAGCGGCAATGAGCAGTTCTTC
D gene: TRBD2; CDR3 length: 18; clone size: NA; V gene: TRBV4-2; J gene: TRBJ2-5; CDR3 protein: CASSLTTSGKAGSETQYF; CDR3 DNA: TGTGCCAGCAGCCTAACGACTAGCGGGAAGGCCGGCTCGGAGACCCAATACTTC
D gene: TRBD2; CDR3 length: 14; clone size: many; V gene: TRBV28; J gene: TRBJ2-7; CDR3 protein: CASSFRREIYEQYF; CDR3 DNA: TGTGCCAGCAGTTTTAGGCGGGAGATTTACGAGCAGTACTTC
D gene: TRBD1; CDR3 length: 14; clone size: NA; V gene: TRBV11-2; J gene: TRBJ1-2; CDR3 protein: CACGLGTGRFRYTF; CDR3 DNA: TGTGCCTGCGGCTTGGGGACAGGGCGATTTCGCTACACCTTC
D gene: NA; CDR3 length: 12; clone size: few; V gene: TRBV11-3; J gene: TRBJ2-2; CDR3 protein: CASGRVAGEPLF; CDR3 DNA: TGTGCCAGCGGCAGAGTTGCCGGGGAGCCGCTTTTT
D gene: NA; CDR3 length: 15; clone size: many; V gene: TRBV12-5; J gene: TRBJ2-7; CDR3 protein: CASGFRPGAPYEQYF; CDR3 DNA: TGTGCTAGTGGTTTCCGGCCAGGGGCCCCCTACGAGCAGTACTTC
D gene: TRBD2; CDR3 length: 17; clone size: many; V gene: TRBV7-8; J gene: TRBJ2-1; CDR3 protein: CASSLGWLLAEDNEQFF; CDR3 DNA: TGTGCCAGCAGCTTAGGTTGGCTACTAGCGGAGGACAATGAGCAGTTCTTC
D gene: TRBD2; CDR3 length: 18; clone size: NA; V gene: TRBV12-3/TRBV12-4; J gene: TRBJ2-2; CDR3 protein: CASSLSGISGLKTGELFF; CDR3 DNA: TGTGCCAGCAGTTTATCAGGGATTAGCGGGTTGAAGACCGGGGAGCTGTTTTTT
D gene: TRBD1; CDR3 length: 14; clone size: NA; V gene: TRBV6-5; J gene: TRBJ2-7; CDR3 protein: CVSSNGQGVYEQYF; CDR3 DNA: TGTGTCAGCAGTAATGGACAGGGGGTCTACGAGCAGTACTTC
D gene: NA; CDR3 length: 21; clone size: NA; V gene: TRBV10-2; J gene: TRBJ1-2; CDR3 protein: CASSEGLVSGGSRRLGFGYTF; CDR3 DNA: TGCGCCAGCAGTGAGGGATTAGTGTCGGGGGGTAGCCGGAGATTGGGTTTTGGCTACACCTTC
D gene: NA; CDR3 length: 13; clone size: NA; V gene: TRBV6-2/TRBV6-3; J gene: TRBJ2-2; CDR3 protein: CANSPQGGRELFF; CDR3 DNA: TGTGCCAACAGTCCGCAGGGCGGCAGGGAGCTGTTTTTT
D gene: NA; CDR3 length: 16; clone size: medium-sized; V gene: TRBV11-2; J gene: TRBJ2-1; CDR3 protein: CASSPPPRGQTNEQFF; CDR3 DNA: TGTGCCAGCAGCCCCCCCCCGCGCGGGCAGACCAATGAGCAGTTCTTC
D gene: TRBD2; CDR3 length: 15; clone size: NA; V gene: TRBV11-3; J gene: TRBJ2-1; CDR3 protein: CVDSAGTREINEQFF; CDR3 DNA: TGTGTCGACAGCGCCGGGACTAGAGAGATTAATGAGCAGTTCTTC
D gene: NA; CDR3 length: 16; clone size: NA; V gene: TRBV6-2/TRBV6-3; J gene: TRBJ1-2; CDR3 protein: CASSYYTGVDYYGYTF; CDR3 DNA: TGTGCCAGCAGTTATTATACCGGGGTCGACTACTATGGCTACACCTTC